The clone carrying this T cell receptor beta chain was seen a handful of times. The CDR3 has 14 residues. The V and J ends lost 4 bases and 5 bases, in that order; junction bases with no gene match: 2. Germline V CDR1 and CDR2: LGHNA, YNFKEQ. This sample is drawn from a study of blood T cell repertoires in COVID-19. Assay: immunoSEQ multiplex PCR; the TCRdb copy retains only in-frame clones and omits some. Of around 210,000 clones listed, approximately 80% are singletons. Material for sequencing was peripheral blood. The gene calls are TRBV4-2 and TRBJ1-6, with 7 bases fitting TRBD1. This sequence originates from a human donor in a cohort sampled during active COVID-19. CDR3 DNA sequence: TGTGCCAGCAGCCGGGGACAGCATAATTCACCCCTCCACTTT. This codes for CASSRGQHNSPLHF.